A single sample gave rise to the 26 T cell receptor beta chains below, sequenced in a study of blood T cells in healthy people across ages. A sample-barcoded 5' primer and a J-beta primer mix were used in a second PCR of roughly 6 to 11 cycles. MiXCR, applied by TCRdb to the 5' RACE reads, yields one record per CDR3 protein. Of roughly 1.5 million distinct CDR3 sequences in the sample, roughly 43% were seen once. Sequencing used blood. The receptors originated from a woman aged 18-30 years in good health.

The sample holds a few counts of this clonotype. The chain uses TRBV13 and TRBJ2-3, with 15 bases lining up with TRBD2. CDR3 length: 16 amino acids. V trimming: 5 bases; J trimming: 5 bases; junction bases outside the gene matches: 5. The germline V gene encodes CDR1 PRHDT and CDR2 FYEKMQ (reference sequence). The CDR3 nucleotides are TGTGCCAGCAGCCCAGGACTAGCGGGGGGGCAAGATACGCAGTATTTT. It is translated as CASSPGLAGGQDTQYF.

This chain uses TRBV6-2 or TRBV6-3 with TRBJ2-3; D might be TRBD2 (5 bases). Germline V gene sequence: CDR1 MNHEY, CDR2 SVGEGT. V lost 10 bases and J lost 0, with 17 bases in between. This CDR3 has 15 amino acids. The CDR3 reads CATQNGGMSTDTQYF. In DNA form, the CDR3 reads TGTGCCACCCAAAATGGAGGTATGAGCACAGATACGCAGTATTTT.

This clonotype has just a few counts. The chain couples TRBV5-5 to TRBJ1-4, with D maybe TRBD1 (6 bases). V lost 6 bases to trimming and J lost 6 bases, with 15 bases between them. CDR3 length equals 14 residues. CDR1 is SGHKS and CDR2 is YYEKEE in the germline V gene (reference sequence). The CDR3 here is CASKTAGEHEKLFF. For the CDR3, the DNA is TGTGCCAGCAAAACGGCAGGGGAGCATGAAAAACTGTTTTTT. The variable domain in full, completed from reference TRBV5-5 and TRBJ1-4, reads DAGVTQSPTHLIKTRGQQVTLRCSPISGHKSVSWYQQVLGQGPQFIFQYYEKEERGRGNFPDRFSARQFPNYSSELNVNALLLGDSALYLCASKTAGEHEKLFFGSGTQLSVL.

This chain connects TRBV7-9 to TRBJ2-7; no clear D. CDR1 SEHNR and CDR2 FQNEAQ come from the germline V gene (reference sequence). Trimming removed 3 bases from V and 3 bases from J, with 9 bases in between. This CDR3 contains 13 residues. The CDR3 protein is CASSLQEDYEQYF. The DNA of the CDR3 is TGTGCCAGCAGCTTGCAGGAAGACTACGAGCAGTACTTC.

The chain combines TRBV29-1 with TRBJ2-7; D is unresolved. Trimming removed 4 bases from V and 7 bases from J, with 20 bases in between. CDR3 length: 14 amino acids. Germline CDR1 reads SQVTM; CDR2 reads ANQGSEA. CDR3 amino acids: CSVAGRVRNNEQYF. CDR3 DNA sequence: TGCAGCGTTGCTGGTAGGGTGCGGAACAATGAGCAGTACTTC.

Many counts were recorded for this clonotype. The DNA for the CDR3 is TGTGCCAGCAGCCCCGGACAGGGCCCCTATGGCTACACCTTC. Its protein product is CASSPGQGPYGYTF. The J gene is TRBJ1-2, the V gene TRBV7-9; TRBD1 agrees at 8 bases. Germline V CDR1 and CDR2: SEHNR, FQNEAQ (reference sequence). CDR3 length: 14 residues. The trim removed 5 bases at V and 4 bases at J, leaving 6 bases unmatched.

This chain links TRBV12-3 or TRBV12-4 with TRBJ2-1; D perhaps matches TRBD1 (6 bases). This CDR3 is built from 12 residues. Trimming pared 1 base from V and 15 bases from J, leaving 13 bases between. This chain's CDR3 is CASSLEFRGSFF. DNA for the CDR3: TGTGCCAGCAGTTTAGAGTTCAGGGGTTCGTTCTTC.

This clonotype was seen at least ten times. The chain is built from TRBV20-1 and TRBJ1-1, with D maybe TRBD1 (5 bases). Deletions cut 1 base from V and 5 bases from J, with 5 bases between. The CDR3 runs to 11 residues. The germline V gene encodes CDR1 DFQATT and CDR2 SNEGSKA (reference sequence). The CDR3 reads CSARAGTEAFF. For the CDR3, the DNA is TGCAGTGCTAGAGCAGGGACTGAAGCTTTCTTT.

This clonotype was seen a few times. V gene TRBV2 combines with J gene TRBJ1-4; 7 nucleotides agree with TRBD1. This CDR3 has 13 residues. V was pared by 11 bases and J by 5 bases, with 8 bases of the junction left unmatched. The V gene's germline CDR1 is SNHLY and CDR2 FYNNEI. The CDR3 sequence is CARKNRGNEKLFF. In DNA, the CDR3 is TGTGCCCGAAAAAACAGGGGAAATGAAAAACTGTTTTTT.

The rearrangement joins TRBV7-9 to TRBJ2-7; D gene ambiguous. Germline assignment: CDR1 SEHNR and CDR2 FQNEAQ (reference sequence). The V gene lost 5 bases and the J gene lost 0 bases, with 8 bases spanning the gap. This CDR3 has 13 residues. This chain's CDR3 is CASSPQTSYEQYF. The CDR3 DNA sequence: TGTGCCAGCAGCCCACAGACCTCCTACGAGCAGTACTTC.

The rearrangement links TRBV6-1 to TRBJ1-1; 9 bases are a match to TRBD1. Losses at the gene ends were 8 bases for V and 5 bases for J; bases not matched to a gene: 12. Germline V CDR1 and CDR2: MNHNS, SASEGT. This CDR3 is built from 15 residues. The CDR3 nucleotides are TGTGCCAGCGGGAGGAGTGGGACAGGGAATACTGAAGCTTTCTTT. This sequence encodes CASGRSGTGNTEAFF.

V and J are TRBV3-1 and TRBJ2-1, with D possibly being TRBD2 (6 bases). CDR3 length equals 16 residues. Germline-derived CDR1 and CDR2 are LGHDT and YNNKEL (reference sequence). V lost 0 bases to trimming and J lost 5 bases, with 14 bases between them. The CDR3 DNA reads TGTGCCAGCAGCCAAGATAGGTCGGGACTCAACAATGAGCAGTTCTTC. It translates to CASSQDRSGLNNEQFF.

This chain uses TRBV7-2 with TRBJ2-5; the match to TRBD2 covers 8 bases. Per germline, CDR1 SGHTA and CDR2 FQGNSA. The CDR3 is 15 amino acids. With 5 bases clipped from V and 2 bases from J, the junction kept 7 bases outside the gene matches. The CDR3 here is CASSQISGEQETQYF. Written as DNA, the CDR3 is TGTGCCAGCAGCCAGATTAGCGGGGAGCAAGAGACCCAGTACTTC.

The sample holds a few counts of this clonotype. The gene calls are TRBV6-5 and TRBJ2-5; D is uncertain. CDR3 size: 15 residues. The germline V and J ends were trimmed by 0 bases and 1 base, with 9 bases remaining between them. Germline CDR1 is MNHEY and CDR2 is SVGAGI. The CDR3 bases are TGTGCCAGCAGTTACTCGAACAGCCGCCAAGAGACCCAGTACTTC. It encodes CASSYSNSRQETQYF.

The chain carries TRBV12-3 or TRBV12-4 and TRBJ2-7; maybe TRBD1 (5 bases). This CDR3 region has 12 residues. V lost 5 bases to trimming and J lost 6 bases, with 11 bases between them. The CDR3 loop reads CASSRLQGEQYF. The CDR3 region has the DNA TGTGCCAGCAGTCGACTCCAGGGCGAGCAGTACTTC.

This clonotype was observed a few times. Here the CDR3 DNA reads TGTGCCAGCAGCTCGGGACTAGCGGGAGGGCCTTTGTTTAATGAGCAGTTCTTC. Translation gives CASSSGLAGGPLFNEQFF. The chain joins TRBV9 to TRBJ2-1; TRBD2 agrees at 16 bases. J lost 7 bases, V lost 4 bases, and 11 bases had no gene match. The length of the CDR3 is 18 residues. Germline V gene data show CDR1 as SGDLS and CDR2 as YYNGEE.

CDR3 nucleotides: TGCAGTGCTAGGACTAAGACGACATTGGGCAATGAGCAGTACTTC. Encoded protein: CSARTKTTLGNEQYF. The chain links TRBV20-1 to TRBJ2-7; TRBD2 might be the D (5 bases). The CDR3 contains 15 residues. The V and J ends lost 3 bases and 7 bases respectively, with 22 bases between them. Per the germline V gene, CDR1 is DFQATT and CDR2 is SNEGSKA (reference sequence).

This clonotype was seen only a few times. The V gene is TRBV27, the J gene TRBJ2-3, with a possible D match to TRBD2 (6 bases). The CDR3 extends over 14 amino acids. Trimming removed 3 bases at V and 6 bases at J, with 13 bases between. Germline loops: CDR1 MNHEY, CDR2 SMNVEV (reference sequence). CDR3 residues: CASSFSGVADTQYF. The CDR3 DNA reads TGTGCCAGCAGTTTTTCGGGAGTCGCCGATACGCAGTATTTT.

The genes are TRBV15 and TRBJ2-3, with a tentative D call TRBD1 (6 bases). Germline CDR1 and CDR2: LNHNV and YYDKDF (reference sequence). The V gene lost 9 bases and the J gene lost 4 bases, with 8 bases spanning the gap. This CDR3 has 11 residues. CDR3 nucleotides: TGTGCCACAGAGGGGGCAGATACGCAGTATTTT. Translating it yields CATEGADTQYF. Full variable domain (missing parts from reference TRBV15 and TRBJ2-3): DAMVIQNPRYQVTQFGKPVTLSCSQTLNHNVMYWYQQKSSQAPKLLFHYYDKDFNNEADTPDNFQSRRPNTSFCFLDIRSPGLGDTAMYLCATEGADTQYFGPGTRLTVL.

The chain links TRBV7-9 to TRBJ1-4; unclear D gene. Trimming removed 5 bases at V and 5 bases at J, with 18 bases between. CDR3 length equals 16 residues. Germline V CDR1 and CDR2: SEHNR, FQNEAQ (reference sequence). The CDR3 region has the DNA TGTGCCAGCAGCACCCCGAGTAAGGGCCTCAATGAAAAACTGTTTTTT. Its protein is CASSTPSKGLNEKLFF. The complete variable domain, with remaining parts taken from reference TRBV7-9 and TRBJ1-4, reads DTGVSQNPRHKITKRGQNVTFRCDPISEHNRLYWYRQTLGQGPEFLTYFQNEAQLEKSRLLSDRFSAERPKGSFSTLEIQRTEQGDSAMYLCASSTPSKGLNEKLFFGSGTQLSVL.

The chain uses TRBV27 and TRBJ2-7; possibly TRBD2 for D (6 bases). In germline, CDR1 is MNHEY, CDR2 SMNVEV (reference sequence). V dropped 4 bases and J dropped 2 bases, with 15 bases sitting between them. The CDR3 loop spans 15 amino acids. CDR3 loop: CASSSSAGYPYEQYF. In DNA, the CDR3 is TGTGCCAGCAGTTCCTCCGCGGGATATCCCTACGAGCAGTACTTC.

This chain connects TRBV28 to TRBJ2-7, with TRBD2 matching over 10 bases. This CDR3 has 16 amino acids. After removal of 4 bases from V and 2 bases from J, the junction contained 8 bases not matched to a gene. CDR1 is MDHEN and CDR2 is SYDVKM in the germline V gene. CDR3 nucleotide sequence: TGTGCCAGCAGTTCTCTGGGTAGCGGGAGGCCCTACGAGCAGTACTTC. Translated: CASSSLGSGRPYEQYF.

This clonotype has more than one count but fewer than ten. The chain recombines TRBV5-1 with TRBJ2-1, with a tentative D call TRBD2 (5 bases). This CDR3 has 14 residues. Germline-derived CDR1 and CDR2 are SGHRS and YFSETQ. V gave up 0 bases and J gave up 12 bases, with 16 bases separating them. The CDR3 DNA is TGCGCCAGCAGCTTGGTTACAGCCACCGAGGGGCAGTTCTTC. Its translation is CASSLVTATEGQFF. The full variable domain, with the rest looked up from reference TRBV5-1 and TRBJ2-1, is KAGVTQTPRYLIKTRGQQVTLSCSPISGHRSVSWYQQTPGQGLQFLFEYFSETQRNKGNFPGRFSGRQFSNSRSEMNVSTLELGDSALYLCASSLVTATEGQFFGPGTRLTVL.

The chain is built from TRBV20-1 and TRBJ1-5; tentative D call: TRBD1 (5 bases). Trimming cost V 6 bases and J 3 bases, with 12 bases left between them. The V gene's germline CDR1 is DFQATT and CDR2 SNEGSKA (reference sequence). The CDR3 covers 13 residues. CDR3 DNA sequence: TGCAGTGCGGGGGACGTGGTCAATCAGCCCCAGCATTTT. This gives the protein CSAGDVVNQPQHF.

The V call is TRBV9, the J call TRBJ2-1; possibly TRBD1 for D (6 bases). CDR3 length: 15 amino acids. Germline V gene sequence: CDR1 SGDLS, CDR2 YYNGEE. Trimming pared 3 bases from V and 4 bases from J, leaving 14 bases between. DNA for the CDR3: TGTGCCAGCAGCGGGACAGCTAAACGATACAATGAGCAGTTCTTC. This codes for CASSGTAKRYNEQFF.

V is TRBV6-5 and J is TRBJ1-2; D possibly corresponds to TRBD1 (5 bases). This CDR3 is 12 amino acids long. Germline loops: CDR1 MNHEY, CDR2 SVGAGI. V gave up 2 bases and J gave up 8 bases, with 9 bases separating them. This CDR3 is CASSYDSAGYTF. The CDR3 DNA follows: TGTGCCAGCAGTTACGACAGTGCAGGCTACACCTTC.